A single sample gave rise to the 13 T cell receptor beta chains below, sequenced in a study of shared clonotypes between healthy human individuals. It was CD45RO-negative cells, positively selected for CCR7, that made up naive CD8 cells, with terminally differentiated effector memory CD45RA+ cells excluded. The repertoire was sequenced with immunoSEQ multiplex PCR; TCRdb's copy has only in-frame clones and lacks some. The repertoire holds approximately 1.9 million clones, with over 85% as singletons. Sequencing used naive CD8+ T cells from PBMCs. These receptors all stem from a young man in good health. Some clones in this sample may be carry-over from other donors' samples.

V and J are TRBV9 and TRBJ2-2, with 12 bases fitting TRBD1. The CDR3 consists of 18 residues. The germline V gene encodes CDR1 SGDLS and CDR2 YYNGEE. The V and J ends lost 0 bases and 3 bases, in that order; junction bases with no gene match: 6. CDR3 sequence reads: CASSVVYGTGGDTGELFF. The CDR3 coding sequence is TGTGCCAGCAGCGTAGTGTATGGGACAGGGGGCGACACCGGGGAGCTGTTTTTT.

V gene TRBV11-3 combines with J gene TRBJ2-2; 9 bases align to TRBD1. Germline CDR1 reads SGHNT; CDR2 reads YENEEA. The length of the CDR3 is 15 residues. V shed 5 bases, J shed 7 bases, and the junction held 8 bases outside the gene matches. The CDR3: CASSLGDREGGELFF. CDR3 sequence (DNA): TGTGCCAGCAGCCTAGGGGACAGGGAGGGCGGGGAGCTGTTTTTT. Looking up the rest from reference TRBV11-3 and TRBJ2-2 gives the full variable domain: EAGVVQSPRYKIIEKKQPVAFWCNPISGHNTLYWYLQNLGQGPELLIRYENEEAVDDSQLPKDRFSAERLKGVDSTLKIQPAELGDSAVYLCASSLGDREGGELFFGEGSRLTVL.

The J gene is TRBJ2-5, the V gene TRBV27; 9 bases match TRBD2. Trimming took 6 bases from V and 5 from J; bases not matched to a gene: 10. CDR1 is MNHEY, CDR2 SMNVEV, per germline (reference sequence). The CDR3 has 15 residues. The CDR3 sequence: CASSQRLAGWETQYF. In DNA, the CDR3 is TGTGCCAGCAGCCAGAGGCTAGCGGGATGGGAGACCCAGTACTTC.

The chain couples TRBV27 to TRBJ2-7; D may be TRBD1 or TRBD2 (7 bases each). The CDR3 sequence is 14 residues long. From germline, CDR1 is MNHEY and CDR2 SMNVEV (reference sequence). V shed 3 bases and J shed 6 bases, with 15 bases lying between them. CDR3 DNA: TGTGCCAGCAGTTTGCAGGGGGGGACTGGCGAGCAGTACTTC. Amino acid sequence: CASSLQGGTGEQYF.

The chain's CDR3 is CASSLELAGTHTGELFF. The CDR3 nucleotides read TGTGCCAGCAGCTTAGAACTAGCGGGAACCCACACCGGGGAGCTGTTTTTT. This rearrangement joins TRBV7-9 to TRBJ2-2, with 10 bases matching TRBD2. CDR1 SEHNR and CDR2 FQNEAQ come from the germline V gene (reference sequence). V was pared by 1 base and J by 3 bases, with 5 bases of the junction left unmatched. This CDR3 region has 17 residues.

The CDR3 loop reads CASSLGQARGAFF. CDR3 nucleotide sequence: TGTGCCAGCAGCCTAGGACAGGCTCGAGGAGCTTTCTTT. The chain has TRBV7-3 and TRBJ1-1; 7 nucleotides align to TRBD1. J gave up 10 bases and V 5 bases, and 10 bases lay outside the gene matches. This CDR3 region has 13 residues. Per the germline V gene, CDR1 is SGHTA and CDR2 is FQGTGA.

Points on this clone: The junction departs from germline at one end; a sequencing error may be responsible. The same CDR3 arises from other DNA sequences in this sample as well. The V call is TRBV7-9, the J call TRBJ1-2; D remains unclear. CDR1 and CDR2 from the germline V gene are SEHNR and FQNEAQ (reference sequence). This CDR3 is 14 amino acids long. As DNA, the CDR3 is TGCGCCAGCAGCCCAACAGCCGATAGATATGGCTACACCTTC. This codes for CASSPTADRYGYTF.

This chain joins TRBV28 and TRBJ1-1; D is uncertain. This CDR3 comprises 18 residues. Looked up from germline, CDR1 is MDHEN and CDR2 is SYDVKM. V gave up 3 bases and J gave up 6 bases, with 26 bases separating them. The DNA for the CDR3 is TGTGCCAGCAGTTTCCTCGTGTTAGAGAGGGCGGGCTGGGCTGAAGCTTTCTTT. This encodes CASSFLVLERAGWAEAFF.

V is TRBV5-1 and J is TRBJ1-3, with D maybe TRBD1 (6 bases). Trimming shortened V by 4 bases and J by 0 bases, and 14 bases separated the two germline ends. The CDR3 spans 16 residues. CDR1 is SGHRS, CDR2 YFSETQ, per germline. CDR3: CASSPDSRYSGNTIYF. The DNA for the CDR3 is TGCGCCAGCAGCCCGGACAGCCGATACTCTGGAAACACCATATATTTT.

This CDR3 is CASSRAGMNTEAFF. The CDR3 coding sequence is TGTGCCAGCAGCCGGGCAGGTATGAACACTGAAGCTTTCTTT. The chain uses TRBV11-1 and TRBJ1-1; D gene uncertain. V was trimmed by 5 bases and J by 0 bases, leaving 10 bases between them. Germline CDR1 reads SGHAT; CDR2 reads FQDESV (reference sequence). CDR3 length: 14 amino acids.

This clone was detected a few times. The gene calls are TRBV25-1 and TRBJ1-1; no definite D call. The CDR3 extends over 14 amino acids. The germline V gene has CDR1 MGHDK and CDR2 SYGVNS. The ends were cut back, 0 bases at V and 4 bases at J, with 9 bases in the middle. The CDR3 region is CASSEYDGRTEAFF. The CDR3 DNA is TGTGCCAGCAGTGAATACGATGGACGCACTGAAGCTTTCTTT.

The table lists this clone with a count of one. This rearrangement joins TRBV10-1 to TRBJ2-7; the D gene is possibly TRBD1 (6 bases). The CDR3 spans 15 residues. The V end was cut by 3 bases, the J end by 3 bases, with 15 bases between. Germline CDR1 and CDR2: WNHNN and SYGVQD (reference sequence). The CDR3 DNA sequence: TGCGCCAGCAGTGAAAGGACAGAGCCGATCTACGAGCAGTACTTC. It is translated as CASSERTEPIYEQYF.

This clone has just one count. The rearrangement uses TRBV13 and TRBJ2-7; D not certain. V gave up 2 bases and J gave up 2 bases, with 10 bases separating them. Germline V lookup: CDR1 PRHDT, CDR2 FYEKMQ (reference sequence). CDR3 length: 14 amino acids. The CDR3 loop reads CASSLLRPPYEQYF. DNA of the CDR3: TGTGCCAGCAGCTTACTTCGGCCTCCCTACGAGCAGTACTTC.